This T cell receptor beta chain appears in the sequencing data of a study of T-cell reconstitution after alpha-beta-depleted transplantation in children. The junction had 7 bases not matched to a gene; V was cut back by 6 bases and J by 6 bases. This CDR3 contains 13 residues. CDR1 is MDHEN, CDR2 SYDVKM, per germline. The TCRbeta library incorporated unique molecular identifiers. Each CDR3 protein gets one entry after TCRdb re-called the PCR reads with MiXCR. The table lists about 270,000 distinct CDR3 sequences, 9.9% of them singletons, with over 9% in the top ten. The receptor comes from a human donor who donated a stem cell graft to a child with SCID. The chain is built from TRBV28 and TRBJ1-1, with 7 bases that match TRBD1. The sample in question was PBMCs from the stem cell graft donor, obtained from the stem cell graft. CDR3 nucleotides: TGTGCCAGCAGACCGACAGGGAGCGCTGAAGCTTTCTTT. Its protein is CASRPTGSAEAFF.